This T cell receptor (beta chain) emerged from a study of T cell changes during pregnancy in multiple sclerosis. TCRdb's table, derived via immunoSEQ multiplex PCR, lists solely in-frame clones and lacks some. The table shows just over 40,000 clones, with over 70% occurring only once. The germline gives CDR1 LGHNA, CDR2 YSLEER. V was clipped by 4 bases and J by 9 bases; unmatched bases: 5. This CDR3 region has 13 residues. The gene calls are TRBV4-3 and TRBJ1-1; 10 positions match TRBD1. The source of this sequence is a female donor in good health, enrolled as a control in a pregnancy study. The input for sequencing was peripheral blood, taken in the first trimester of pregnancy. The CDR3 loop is CASSRDRGVQAFF. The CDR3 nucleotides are TGCGCCAGCAGCCGGGACAGGGGAGTGCAAGCTTTCTTT.